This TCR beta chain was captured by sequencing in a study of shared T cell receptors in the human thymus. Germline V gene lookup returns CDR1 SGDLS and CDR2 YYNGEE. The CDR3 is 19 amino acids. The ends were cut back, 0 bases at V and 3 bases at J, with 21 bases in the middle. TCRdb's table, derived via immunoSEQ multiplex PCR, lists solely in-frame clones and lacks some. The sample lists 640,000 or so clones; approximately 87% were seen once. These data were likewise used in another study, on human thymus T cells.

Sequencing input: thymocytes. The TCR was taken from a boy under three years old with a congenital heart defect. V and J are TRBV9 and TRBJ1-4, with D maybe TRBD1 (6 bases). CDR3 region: CASSVVRGWQVGPNEKLFF. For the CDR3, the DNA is TGTGCCAGCAGCGTAGTGAGGGGGTGGCAAGTCGGGCCTAATGAAAAACTGTTTTTT.